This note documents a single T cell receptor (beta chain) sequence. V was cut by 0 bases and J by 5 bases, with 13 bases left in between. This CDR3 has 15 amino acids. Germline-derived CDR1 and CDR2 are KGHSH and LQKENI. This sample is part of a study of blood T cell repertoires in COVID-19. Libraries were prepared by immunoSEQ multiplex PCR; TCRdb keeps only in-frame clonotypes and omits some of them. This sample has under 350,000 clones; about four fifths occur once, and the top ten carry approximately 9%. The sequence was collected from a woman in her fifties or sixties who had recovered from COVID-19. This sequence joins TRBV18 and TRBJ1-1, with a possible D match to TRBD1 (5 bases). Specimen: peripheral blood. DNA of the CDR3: TGTGCCAGCTCACCACCCGGGGGGAAGACTACTGAAGCTTTCTTT. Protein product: CASSPPGGKTTEAFF. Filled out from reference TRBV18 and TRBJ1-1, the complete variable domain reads NAGVMQNPRHLVRRRGQEARLRCSPMKGHSHVYWYRQLPEEGLKFMVYLQKENIIDESGMPKERFSAEFPKEGPSILRIQQVVRGDSAAYFCASSPPGGKTTEAFFGQGTRLTVV.